This T cell receptor beta chain was sequenced during a study of T cells in Graves' hyperthyroidism and ophthalmopathy. Amplification targeted TCR beta CDR3 regions from RNA transcripts. An initial round of RT-PCR targeting the TCR CDR3 relied on the HTBI primer set. TCRdb re-analysed the multiplex PCR reads in MiXCR, keeping a single row per CDR3 protein. Of about 570,000 distinct CDR3 sequences detected, about 45% appear once; the ten largest clones hold 15% to 20%. Findings and limits, study-wide: Median prediction lead before ophthalmopathy onset was 6.5 months with the model.

This clonotype has a count of ten or more. Its antigen is not known. From germline, CDR1 is MNHEY and CDR2 SVGAGI. The V gene lost 2 bases and the J gene lost 6 bases, with 10 bases spanning the gap. The CDR3 totals 13 residues. Sequencing was carried out using peripheral blood or thyroid tissue (not recorded which). This TCR came from an adult woman with Graves' disease, either hyperthyroidism or ophthalmopathy (not recorded which). The genes are TRBV6-5 and TRBJ1-1; D not resolved. CDR3 bases: TGTGCCAGCAGTTACGTTGCGAGGTCTGAAGCTTTCTTT. Encoded protein: CASSYVARSEAFF.